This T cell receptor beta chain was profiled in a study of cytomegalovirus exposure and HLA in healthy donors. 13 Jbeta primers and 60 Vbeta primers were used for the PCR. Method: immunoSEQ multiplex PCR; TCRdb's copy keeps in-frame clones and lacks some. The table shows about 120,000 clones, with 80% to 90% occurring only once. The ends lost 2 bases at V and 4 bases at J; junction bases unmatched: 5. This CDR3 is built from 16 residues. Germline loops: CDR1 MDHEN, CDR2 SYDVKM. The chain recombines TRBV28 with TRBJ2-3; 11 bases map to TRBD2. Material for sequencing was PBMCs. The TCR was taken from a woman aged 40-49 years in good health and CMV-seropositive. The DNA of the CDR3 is TGTGCCAGCAGTTTAACGACTAGCGGGATTGCAGATACGCAGTATTTT. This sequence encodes CASSLTTSGIADTQYF.